This entry describes one T cell receptor (beta chain). What it binds is unknown. TCRB transcripts that were expressed got sequenced, as all of the isolated RNA had been reverse transcribed. Here immunoSEQ multiplex PCR was the method, and the copy in TCRdb shows in-frame clones only, minus some. The profile shows more than 250,000 clones, about a fifth of them singletons. Sorting with CD45RO/CCR7/CD25/CD127/CD95/CD27 yielded naive, central memory, regulatory and stem-like memory CD4+ cells. The source of the sample is a study of beta chain features in type 1 diabetes. Study findings and constraints: Over-representation of high TCR-expressing cells was a possible consequence of cDNA sequencing. Shorter templates might be favored by PCR, and equally so in patients and in controls. Moderately but significantly shorter TCRB CDR3s were found in Type 1 diabetes patients in all four CD4+ subsets.

Trimming removed 5 bases from V and 7 bases from J; junction bases left unmatched: 8. The CDR3 length is 14 residues. The germline gives CDR1 LNHDA, CDR2 SQIVND (reference sequence). The receptor comes from a woman between 35 and 50 years old with type 1 diabetes. Sequenced material: naive CD4+ T cells from blood. The chain joins TRBV19 to TRBJ1-5; 7 bases map to TRBD1. CDR3 in amino acids: CASSLRGRGQPQHF. The CDR3 coding sequence is TGTGCCAGTAGTCTGAGGGGGCGCGGGCAGCCCCAGCATTTT.